These T cell receptor beta chains were read from a single sample in a study of blood T cell repertoires in COVID-19. Sequencing was performed with immunoSEQ multiplex PCR; in TCRdb, only in-frame clones are kept and a portion is missing. This sample yields fewer than 500,000 clones, of which around nine tenths are seen a single time; 4% to 4.5% belongs to the top ten. Input material: peripheral blood. These receptors all come from a woman aged 30 to 39 with acute or convalescent COVID-19. Each CDR3 is given with its conserved first and last residue. Each record gives: V gene, D gene, clone size, J gene, CDR3 DNA, CDR3 protein. D genes are given only for firm matches. Clone size appears in some rows only: once, few, many, or a class for an expanded clone.

TRBV11-2,TRBD1,few,TRBJ1-1,TGTGCCAGCAGCCCGAACCCGACAGGGAGGACTGAAGCTTTCTTT,CASSPNPTGRTEAFF
TRBV21-1,.,.,TRBJ2-3,TGTGCCAGCAGCACCCCGGGACAGGGGGTAGATACGCAGTATTTT,CASSTPGQGVDTQYF
TRBV7-9,TRBD2,.,TRBJ2-7,TGTGCCAGCAGCTTAGGGTATAGCGGGAACTACGAGCAGTACTTC,CASSLGYSGNYEQYF
TRBV27,TRBD2,.,TRBJ2-5,TGTGCCAGCAGGTGGGGGGGAGAAGAGACCCAGTACTTC,CASRWGGEETQYF
TRBV11-2,.,.,TRBJ2-1,TGTGCCAGCAGCCCCGGGTACAATGAGCAGTTCTTC,CASSPGYNEQFF
TRBV11-2,.,few,TRBJ2-7,TGTGCCAGCAGCTTACTATCCTACGAGCAGTACTTC,CASSLLSYEQYF
TRBV5-1,.,.,TRBJ1-1,TGCGCCAGCAGCTTGGGCGGCCGCGGCACTGAAGCTTTCTTT,CASSLGGRGTEAFF
TRBV29-1,.,.,TRBJ1-1,TGCAGCGTGAAGACAGCACCCGGCAACACTGAAGCTTTCTTT,CSVKTAPGNTEAFF
TRBV5-1,TRBD1,few,TRBJ1-1,TGCGCCAGCAGGGGCGAGAAGGGGGCCACTGAAGCTTTCTTT,CASRGEKGATEAFF
TRBV6-4,TRBD1,.,TRBJ1-5,TGTGCCAGCAATAGACAGGGGATCAAGCCCCAGCATTTT,CASNRQGIKPQHF
TRBV9,TRBD1,.,TRBJ2-3,TGTGCCAGCAGCGGAGGACAGGGCACAGATACGCAGTATTTT,CASSGGQGTDTQYF
TRBV6-5,.,.,TRBJ1-4,TGTGCCAGCAGTTTAAACAGGGCGGAAAAACTGTTTTTT,CASSLNRAEKLFF
TRBV7-8,TRBD2,few,TRBJ2-3,TGTGCCAGCAGCTTAGGACTAGCGGGGGCGGGTACGCAGTATTTT,CASSLGLAGAGTQYF
TRBV4-1,.,.,TRBJ2-5,TGCGCCAGCAGCGGTTACTCAGGGCGGGGACAAGAGACCCAGTACTTC,CASSGYSGRGQETQYF
TRBV6-5,TRBD1,.,TRBJ2-7,TGTGCCAGCAAACTGGGACAGTTTCTTTACGAGCAGTACTTC,CASKLGQFLYEQYF
TRBV9,TRBD2,once,TRBJ2-4,TGTGCCAGCAGCGTAGGCGAAGGACTAGGGCAAAACATTCAGTACTTC,CASSVGEGLGQNIQYF
TRBV5-4,TRBD2,.,TRBJ2-2,TGTGCCAGCAGCTTGGACTTAGCGGGGGGGCCTAACACCGGGGAGCTGTTTTTT,CASSLDLAGGPNTGELFF
TRBV3-1/TRBV3-2,TRBD1,.,TRBJ1-5,TGTGCCAGCAGCCCGGGGACAGGGGGCGTCCGACAGCCCCAGCATTTT,CASSPGTGGVRQPQHF
TRBV5-1,TRBD2,.,TRBJ2-1,TGCGCCAGCAGCTTAGCTAGCGGGAACAATGAGCAGTTCTTC,CASSLASGNNEQFF
TRBV27,TRBD1,.,TRBJ2-2,TGTGCCAGCAGTAAACTACAGGGGTATACCGGGGAGCTGTTTTTT,CASSKLQGYTGELFF
TRBV2,TRBD1,.,TRBJ1-2,TGTGCCAGCAAGACAGGGAAAGACTATGGCTACACCTTC,CASKTGKDYGYTF
TRBV24-1,TRBD1,.,TRBJ2-7,TGTGCCACCAGTGATTTTGGACAGGGGGCGAAGTCACCAGCCAGCTCCTACGAGCAGTACTTC,CATSDFGQGAKSPASSYEQYF
TRBV28,TRBD1,.,TRBJ1-2,TGTGCCAGCAGACCAACAGGGGGGGCCTATGGCTACACCTTC,CASRPTGGAYGYTF
TRBV27,TRBD1,.,TRBJ2-7,TGTGCCAGCAGTCCCCTGGGGACAGGAACCTACGAGCAGTACTTC,CASSPLGTGTYEQYF
TRBV18,TRBD1,.,TRBJ2-1,TGTGCCAGCTCTCCGGGACAGGGGGACAATGAGCAGTTCTTC,CASSPGQGDNEQFF
TRBV11-2,.,.,TRBJ1-1,TGTGCCAGCAGCCTGACAGGGAACACTGAAGCTTTCTTT,CASSLTGNTEAFF
TRBV5-6,.,.,TRBJ2-5,TGTGCCAGCACCTGGGGGGGGCTGGGGCGGGAGACCCAGTACTTC,CASTWGGLGRETQYF
TRBV5-1,TRBD2,once,TRBJ2-3,TGCGCCAGCGATATCCGAGCGGGGGGGCCCTCAGATACGCAGTATTTT,CASDIRAGGPSDTQYF
TRBV24-1,TRBD1,once,TRBJ2-1,TGTGCCACCAGTGATACGACAGGGAAGTCCTACAATGAGCAGTTCTTC,CATSDTTGKSYNEQFF
TRBV6-5,TRBD1,once,TRBJ1-5,TGTGCCAGCAGTTCCCCCGGGACAGGCGGGAATCAGCCCCAGCATTTT,CASSSPGTGGNQPQHF
TRBV19,.,.,TRBJ2-5,TGTGCCAGTAGTATAAGGGGACTTAAAGAGACCCAGTACTTC,CASSIRGLKETQYF
TRBV5-6,TRBD1,.,TRBJ2-3,TGTGCCAGCAGCATACCCCGACAGGGAATAGGCACGCAGTATTTT,CASSIPRQGIGTQYF
TRBV29-1,.,.,TRBJ2-2,TGCAGCATGGTGTCGACAGTCACCGGGGAGCTGTTTTTT,CSMVSTVTGELFF
TRBV5-4,TRBD1,.,TRBJ2-1,TGTGCCAGCAGCTACCGGGACAGGGCCAATGAGCAGTTCTTC,CASSYRDRANEQFF
TRBV4-1,.,.,TRBJ1-2,TGCGCCAGCAGCCAAGAGGGGAGAACAGGGCATGGCTACACCTTC,CASSQEGRTGHGYTF
TRBV6-5,.,.,TRBJ1-3,TGTGCCAGCAGTTACCTCGCGAGCTCTGGAAACACCATATATTTT,CASSYLASSGNTIYF
TRBV2,.,.,TRBJ2-3,TGTGCCAGCACGCAGGGGTCCACAGATACGCAGTATTTT,CASTQGSTDTQYF
TRBV6-5,.,.,TRBJ2-2,TGTGCCAGTCGGAGACTAGGAGCCGGGGAGCTGTTTTTT,CASRRLGAGELFF
TRBV27,TRBD1,.,TRBJ1-2,TGTGCCAGCACTCTTCGGGTCAGTGCAGGGGGCACTAACTATGGCTACACCTTC,CASTLRVSAGGTNYGYTF
TRBV18,.,.,TRBJ1-1,TGTGCCAGCTCACCAATGAAAACAGGAAACACTGAAGCTTTCTTT,CASSPMKTGNTEAFF
TRBV7-9,TRBD1,.,TRBJ1-4,TGTGCCAGCAGCCCCTTGGGACAGGGCGGCTGGGAAAAACTGTTTTTT,CASSPLGQGGWEKLFF
TRBV5-5,.,.,TRBJ1-6,TGTGCCAGCAGCTTCGGAAGGGGCCTGAATAATTCACCCCTCCACTTT,CASSFGRGLNNSPLHF
TRBV5-4,TRBD1,.,TRBJ1-2,TGTGCCAGCAGCTTGGCCAGGGGTTTTCGGATGACAGGGGCTAACTATGGCTACACCTTC,CASSLARGFRMTGANYGYTF
TRBV3-1/TRBV3-2,TRBD2,.,TRBJ2-3,TGTGCCAGCAGCCAAGCCGGGACTAACACAGATACGCAGTATTTT,CASSQAGTNTDTQYF
TRBV7-6,.,.,TRBJ2-2,TGTGCCAGCAGCTACTTTGGCGGCCCAGGGACCGGGGAGCTGTTTTTT,CASSYFGGPGTGELFF
TRBV12-5,TRBD2,.,TRBJ2-2,TGTGCTAGTGGTTTGTCCCGGACTAGCGACACCGGGGAGCTGTTTTTT,CASGLSRTSDTGELFF
TRBV5-4,TRBD1,.,TRBJ1-2,TGTGCCACCCACAGGGGACTAGACGGCTACACCTTC,CATHRGLDGYTF
TRBV3-1/TRBV3-2,.,.,TRBJ1-5,TGTGCCAGCAGCCAAGAACTTCCCGGGGGTGGCCAGCCCCAGCATTTT,CASSQELPGGGQPQHF
TRBV2,.,.,TRBJ2-5,TGTGCCAGCAGTGAAGGCAGGGCGGAGACCCAGTACTTC,CASSEGRAETQYF
TRBV7-6,.,.,TRBJ2-3,TGTGCCAGCAGCTTAGGAGGCAGGGCCACAGATACGCAGTATTTT,CASSLGGRATDTQYF
TRBV6-6,TRBD1,.,TRBJ1-3,TGTGCCAGCAGTACAACAGGGGGCAGAAACACCATATATTTT,CASSTTGGRNTIYF
TRBV24-1,.,.,TRBJ1-1,TGTGCCACCAGTGATAACAGGCAGAACACTGAAGCTTTCTTT,CATSDNRQNTEAFF
TRBV6-2/TRBV6-3,.,.,TRBJ2-5,TGTGCCAGCAGCAACTCACAAGAGACCCAGTACTTC,CASSNSQETQYF
TRBV11-2,.,few,TRBJ1-2,TGTGCCAGCAGGGTGACGGGAGCTAACTATGGCTACACCTTC,CASRVTGANYGYTF